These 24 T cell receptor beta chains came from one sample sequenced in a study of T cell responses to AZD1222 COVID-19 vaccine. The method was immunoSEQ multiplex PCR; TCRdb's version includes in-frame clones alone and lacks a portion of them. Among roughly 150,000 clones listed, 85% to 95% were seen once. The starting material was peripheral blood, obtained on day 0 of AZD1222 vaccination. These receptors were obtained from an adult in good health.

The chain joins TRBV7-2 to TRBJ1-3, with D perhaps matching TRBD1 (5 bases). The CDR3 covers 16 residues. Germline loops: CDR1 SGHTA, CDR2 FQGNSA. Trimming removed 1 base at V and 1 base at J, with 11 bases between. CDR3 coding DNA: TGTGCCAGCAGCTTAGTAGGGGCAGGGTCTGGAAACACCATATATTTT. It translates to CASSLVGAGSGNTIYF.

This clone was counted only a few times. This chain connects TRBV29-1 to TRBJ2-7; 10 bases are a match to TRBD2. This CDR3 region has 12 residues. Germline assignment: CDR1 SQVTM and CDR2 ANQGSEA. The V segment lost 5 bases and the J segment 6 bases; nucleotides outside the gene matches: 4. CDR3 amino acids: CSVLSSGGEQYF. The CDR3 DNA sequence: TGCAGCGTTTTATCTAGCGGGGGCGAGCAGTACTTC.

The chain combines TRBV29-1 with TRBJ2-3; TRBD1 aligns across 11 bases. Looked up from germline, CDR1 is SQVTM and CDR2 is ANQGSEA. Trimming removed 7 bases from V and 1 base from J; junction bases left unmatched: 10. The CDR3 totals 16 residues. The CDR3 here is CSARTGGYEGTDTQYF. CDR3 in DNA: TGCAGCGCCCGGACAGGGGGCTATGAGGGCACAGATACGCAGTATTTT.

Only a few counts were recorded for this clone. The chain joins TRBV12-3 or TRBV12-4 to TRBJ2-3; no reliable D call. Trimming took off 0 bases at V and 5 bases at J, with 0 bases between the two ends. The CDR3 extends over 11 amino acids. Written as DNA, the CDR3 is TGTGCCAGCAGTTTAGCAGATACGCAGTATTTT. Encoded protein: CASSLADTQYF.

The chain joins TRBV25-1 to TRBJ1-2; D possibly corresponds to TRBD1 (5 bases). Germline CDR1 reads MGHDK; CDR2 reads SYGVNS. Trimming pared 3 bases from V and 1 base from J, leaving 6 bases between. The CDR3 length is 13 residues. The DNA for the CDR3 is TGTGCCAGCAGTGAGGGGGGTAACTATGGCTACACCTTC. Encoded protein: CASSEGGNYGYTF.

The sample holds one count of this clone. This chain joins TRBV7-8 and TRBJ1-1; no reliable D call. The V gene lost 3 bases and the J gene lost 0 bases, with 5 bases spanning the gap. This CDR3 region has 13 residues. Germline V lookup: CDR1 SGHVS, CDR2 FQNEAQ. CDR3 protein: CASSFNMNTEAFF. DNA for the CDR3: TGTGCCAGCAGCTTCAACATGAACACTGAAGCTTTCTTT.

The CDR3 loop is CSVGRAYLNTEAFF. CDR3 coding DNA: TGCAGCGTTGGGAGGGCCTACTTGAACACTGAAGCTTTCTTT. The chain is built from TRBV29-1 and TRBJ1-1; D is ambiguous. CDR1 SQVTM and CDR2 ANQGSEA come from the germline V gene. This CDR3 contains 14 residues. V shed 4 bases and J shed 0 bases, with 12 bases lying between them.

CDR3 amino acids: CASSLNRGNTEAFF. The CDR3 nucleotides are TGCGCCAGCAGCCTCAACCGGGGGAACACTGAAGCTTTCTTT. V is TRBV5-1 and J is TRBJ1-1; D remains ambiguous. The CDR3 is made up of 14 amino acids. V was shortened by 4 bases and J by 1 base, with 11 bases between the two germline ends. CDR1 SGHRS and CDR2 YFSETQ come from the germline V gene.

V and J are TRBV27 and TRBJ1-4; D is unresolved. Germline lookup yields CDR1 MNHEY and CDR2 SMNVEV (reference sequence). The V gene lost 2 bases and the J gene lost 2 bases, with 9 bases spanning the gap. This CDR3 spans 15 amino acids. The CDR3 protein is CASSLVGRTNEKLFF. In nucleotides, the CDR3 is TGTGCCAGCAGTTTAGTGGGGAGGACTAATGAAAAACTGTTTTTT.

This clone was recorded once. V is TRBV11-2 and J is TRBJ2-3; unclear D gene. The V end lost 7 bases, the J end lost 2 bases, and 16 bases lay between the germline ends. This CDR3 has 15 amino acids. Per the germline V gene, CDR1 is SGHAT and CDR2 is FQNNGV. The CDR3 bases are TGTGCCAGCACCCTTAGAAGGTACTCCACAGATACGCAGTATTTT. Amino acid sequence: CASTLRRYSTDTQYF.

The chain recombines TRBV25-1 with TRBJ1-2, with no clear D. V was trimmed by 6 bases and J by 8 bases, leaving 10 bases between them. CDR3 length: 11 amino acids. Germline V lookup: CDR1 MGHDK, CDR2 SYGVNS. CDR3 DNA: TGTGCCAGCAGGAATACGGGAGGCTACACCTTC. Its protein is CASRNTGGYTF.

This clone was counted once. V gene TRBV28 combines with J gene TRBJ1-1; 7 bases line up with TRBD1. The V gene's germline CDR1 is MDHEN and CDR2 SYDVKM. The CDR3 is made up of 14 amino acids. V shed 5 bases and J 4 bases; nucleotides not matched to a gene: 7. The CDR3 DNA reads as TGTGCCAGCAGTGAGGGGGCGGTCGGCACTGAAGCTTTCTTT. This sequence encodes CASSEGAVGTEAFF.

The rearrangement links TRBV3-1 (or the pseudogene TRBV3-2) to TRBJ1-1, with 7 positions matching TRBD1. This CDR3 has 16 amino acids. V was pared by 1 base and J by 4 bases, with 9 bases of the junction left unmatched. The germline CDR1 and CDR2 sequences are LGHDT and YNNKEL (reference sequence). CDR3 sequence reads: CASSQGGTQGSTEAFF. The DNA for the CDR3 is TGTGCCAGCAGCCAAGGGGGAACACAGGGGAGCACTGAAGCTTTCTTT.

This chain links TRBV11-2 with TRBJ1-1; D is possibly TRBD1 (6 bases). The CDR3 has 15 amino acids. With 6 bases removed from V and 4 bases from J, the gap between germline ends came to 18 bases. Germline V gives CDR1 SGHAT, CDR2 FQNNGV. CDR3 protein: CASSVRGRRATEAFF. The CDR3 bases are TGTGCCAGCAGTGTCAGGGGCCGCCGGGCCACTGAAGCTTTCTTT.

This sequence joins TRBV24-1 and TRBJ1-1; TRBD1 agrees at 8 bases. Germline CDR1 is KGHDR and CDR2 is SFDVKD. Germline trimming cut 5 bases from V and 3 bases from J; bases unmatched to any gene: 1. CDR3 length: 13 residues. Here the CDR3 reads CATSAGGYTEAFF. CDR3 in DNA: TGTGCCACCAGTGCAGGGGGCTACACTGAAGCTTTCTTT.

CDR3 coding DNA: TGCGCCAGCAGCCAAACTACTAGCGGGTCGGAGACCCAGTACTTC. This encodes CASSQTTSGSETQYF. The chain recombines TRBV5-1 with TRBJ2-5, with 9 bases lining up with TRBD2. Per germline, CDR1 SGHRS and CDR2 YFSETQ. This CDR3 region has 15 residues. Trimming at V came to 4 bases and at J to 5 bases, leaving 9 bases not matched to a gene.

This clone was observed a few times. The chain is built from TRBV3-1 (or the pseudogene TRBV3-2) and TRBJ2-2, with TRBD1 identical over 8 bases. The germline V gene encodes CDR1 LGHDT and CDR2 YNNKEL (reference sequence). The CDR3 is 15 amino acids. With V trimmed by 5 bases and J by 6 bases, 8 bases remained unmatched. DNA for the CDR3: TGTGCCAGCAGCTACGGACAGGGTGAGGCCGGGGAGCTGTTTTTT. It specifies CASSYGQGEAGELFF.

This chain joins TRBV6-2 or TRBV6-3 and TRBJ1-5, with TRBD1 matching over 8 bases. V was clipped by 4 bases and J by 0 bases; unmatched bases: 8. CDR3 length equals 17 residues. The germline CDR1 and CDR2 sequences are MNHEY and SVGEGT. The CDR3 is CASSSHPDRGSNQPQHF. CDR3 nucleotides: TGTGCCAGCAGTTCTCACCCAGACAGGGGTAGCAATCAGCCCCAGCATTTT.

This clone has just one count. CDR3 bases: TGTGCCAGCAGAGGAACTCTAAGGGGGGGCGATAACTATGGCTACACCTTC. Translated: CASRGTLRGGDNYGYTF. The J gene is TRBJ1-2, the V gene TRBV2, with D possibly being TRBD1 (6 bases). Germline-derived CDR1 and CDR2 are SNHLY and FYNNEI. The V end was cut by 6 bases, the J end by 1 base, with 21 bases between. There are 17 residues in the CDR3.

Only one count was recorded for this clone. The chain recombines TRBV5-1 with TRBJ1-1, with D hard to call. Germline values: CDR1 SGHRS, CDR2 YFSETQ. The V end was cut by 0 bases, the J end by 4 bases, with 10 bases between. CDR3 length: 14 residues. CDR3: CASSLDIPGTEAFF. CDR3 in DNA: TGCGCCAGCAGCTTGGACATCCCCGGCACTGAAGCTTTCTTT.

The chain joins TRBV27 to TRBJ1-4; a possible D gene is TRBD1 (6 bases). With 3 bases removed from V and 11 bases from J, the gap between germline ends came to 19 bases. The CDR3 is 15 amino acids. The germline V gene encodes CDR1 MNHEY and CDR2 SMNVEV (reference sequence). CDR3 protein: CASSFKWGGRGKLFF. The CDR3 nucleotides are TGTGCCAGCAGTTTCAAGTGGGGGGGAAGGGGGAAACTGTTTTTT.

CDR3 DNA: TGCGCCAGCAGCCAAACCCAGGGTAGCACCTACAATGAGCAGTTCTTC. This encodes CASSQTQGSTYNEQFF. V and J are TRBV4-3 and TRBJ2-1, with TRBD1 as a possible D gene (5 bases). V was trimmed by 2 bases and J by 2 bases, leaving 13 bases between them. CDR1 is LGHNA, CDR2 YSLEER, per germline. This CDR3 is built from 16 residues.

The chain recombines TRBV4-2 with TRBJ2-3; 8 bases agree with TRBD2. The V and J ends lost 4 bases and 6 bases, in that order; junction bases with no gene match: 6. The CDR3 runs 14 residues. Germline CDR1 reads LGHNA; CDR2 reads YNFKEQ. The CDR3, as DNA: TGTGCCAGCAGCCCTCCGGGGGGGGCGGATACGCAGTATTTT. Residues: CASSPPGGADTQYF.

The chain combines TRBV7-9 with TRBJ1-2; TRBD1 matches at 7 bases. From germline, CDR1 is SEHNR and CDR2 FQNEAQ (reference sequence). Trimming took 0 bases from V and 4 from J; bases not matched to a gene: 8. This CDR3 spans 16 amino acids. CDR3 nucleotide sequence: TGTGCCAGCAGCTTAGCGTTACAGGGGAGACGCTATGGCTACACCTTC. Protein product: CASSLALQGRRYGYTF. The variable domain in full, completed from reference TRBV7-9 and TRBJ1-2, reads DTGVSQNPRHKITKRGQNVTFRCDPISEHNRLYWYRQTLGQGPEFLTYFQNEAQLEKSRLLSDRFSAERPKGSFSTLEIQRTEQGDSAMYLCASSLALQGRRYGYTFGSGTRLTVV.